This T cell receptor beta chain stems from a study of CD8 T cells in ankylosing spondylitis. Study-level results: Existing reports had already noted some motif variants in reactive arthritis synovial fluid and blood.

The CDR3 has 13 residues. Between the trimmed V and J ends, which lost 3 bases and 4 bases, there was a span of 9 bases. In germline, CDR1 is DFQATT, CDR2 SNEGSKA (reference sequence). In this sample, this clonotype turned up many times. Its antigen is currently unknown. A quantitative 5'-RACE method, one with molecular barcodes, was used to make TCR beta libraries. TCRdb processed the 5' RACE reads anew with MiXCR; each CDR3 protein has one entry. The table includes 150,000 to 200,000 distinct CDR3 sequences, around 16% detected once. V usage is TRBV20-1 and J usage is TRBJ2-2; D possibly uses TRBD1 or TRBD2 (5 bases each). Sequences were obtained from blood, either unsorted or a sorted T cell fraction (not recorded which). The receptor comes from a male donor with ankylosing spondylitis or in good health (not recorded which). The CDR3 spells CSARRGGTGELFF. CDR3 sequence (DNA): TGCAGTGCTAGGAGGGGTGGCACCGGGGAGCTGTTTTTT.